The T cell receptor beta chain under discussion was sequenced for a study of blood T cell repertoires in COVID-19. The wider study: PBMCs, B-cell-depleted T cells, or T cells provided the cDNA or gDNA that made up the material.

Methods used by the authors: The authors estimated nucleated cell counts from reference gene primer amplification. The repertoire was sequenced with immunoSEQ multiplex PCR; TCRdb's copy has only in-frame clones and lacks some. The V and J calls and clone size are taken from that table; D and trimming were inferred from the DNA. The sample records around 86,000 clones, 80% to 90% being singletons. V dropped 2 bases and J dropped 0; count of bases not matched to a gene: 9. Germline V gives CDR1 SGHNT, CDR2 YENEEA. The CDR3 runs 17 residues. The sequence was obtained from a human donor with acute or convalescent COVID-19. The donor label of this sample is uncertain. This chain connects TRBV11-3 to TRBJ1-1; 7 nucleotides match TRBD1. The sequenced sample consisted of peripheral blood. The CDR3 bases are TGTGCCAGCAGCTTACGCCAGGGGGTAGTGATGAACACTGAAGCTTTCTTT. Translation: CASSLRQGVVMNTEAFF.